This T cell receptor (beta chain) was found in a study of T cell responses to AZD1222 COVID-19 vaccine. Notes on the study in general: Targeting of unmutated variant regions was reportedly seen in nearly half of spike-specific TCRs.

Remarks on this clone: The antigen remains unidentified.

Method: immunoSEQ multiplex PCR; TCRdb's copy keeps in-frame clones and lacks some. There are 95,000 to 100,000 clones in the sample; approximately 90% occur only once, and approximately 9% lies in the top ten. This TCR was recovered from an adult who received the AZD1222 COVID-19 vaccine. Sequenced here: peripheral blood, sampled 28 days after the second AZD1222 dose.

Here the CDR3 reads CASSLVGNEKLFF. DNA of the CDR3: TGCGCCAGCAGCTTGGTGGGGAATGAAAAACTGTTTTTT. The gene calls are TRBV5-1 and TRBJ1-4; D gene uncertain. The germline V and J ends were trimmed by 0 bases and 5 bases, with 5 bases remaining between them. The length of the CDR3 is 13 residues. CDR1 and CDR2 from the germline V gene are SGHRS and YFSETQ.